The present entry profiles one T cell receptor (beta chain) with its context. The sample comes from a study of blood T cell repertoires in COVID-19. Study-level information: The United States, Italy and Spain supplied acute and convalescent COVID-19 samples. T cells, B-cell-depleted T cells, or PBMCs provided the cDNA or gDNA that served as material.

The method was immunoSEQ multiplex PCR; TCRdb's version includes in-frame clones alone and lacks a portion of them. The data show 70,000 to 90,000 clones, about 82% seen once. J gave up 0 bases and V 5 bases, and 6 bases lay outside the gene matches. The CDR3 covers 17 residues. The V gene's germline CDR1 is LNHDA and CDR2 SQIVND (reference sequence). This chain joins TRBV19 and TRBJ1-4; TRBD1 matches at 10 bases. The sequenced sample consisted of peripheral blood. The sequence was collected from a man in his fifties with COVID-19, enrolled during active disease. The CDR3 protein is CASSSPGQGTTNEKLFF. DNA of the CDR3: TGTGCCAGTAGTTCTCCGGGACAGGGGACAACTAATGAAAAACTGTTTTTT.